Each of the 18 T cell receptor beta chains below was sequenced from the same sample in a study of T-cell reconstitution after alpha-beta-depleted transplantation in children. Unique molecular identifiers were incorporated when the TCRbeta library was constructed. TCRdb re-analysed the PCR reads in MiXCR, keeping a single row per CDR3 protein. The sample shows 450,000 to 600,000 distinct CDR3 sequences, 15% to 20% of them seen only once. This sample comprised PBMCs from the stem cell graft donor, obtained from the stem cell graft. These receptors all stem from a human donor who donated a stem cell graft to a child with acute lymphoblastic leukemia.

V gene TRBV10-2 combines with J gene TRBJ2-7, with 13 bases that match TRBD2. CDR3 size: 17 residues. CDR1 and CDR2 from the germline V gene are WSHSY and SAAADI. V lost 4 bases, J lost 5 bases, and 11 bases stayed unmatched. CDR3 loop: CASSGPTSGRAQDEQYF. For the CDR3, the DNA is TGCGCCAGCAGTGGCCCCACTAGCGGGAGGGCCCAGGACGAGCAGTACTTC.

The V gene is TRBV20-1, the J gene TRBJ1-1; D uncertain. V was trimmed by 5 bases and J by 1 base, leaving 8 bases between them. Germline CDR1 is DFQATT and CDR2 is SNEGSKA (reference sequence). The CDR3 extends over 12 amino acids. The CDR3 region is CSAPQTNTEAFF. The CDR3 nucleotides read TGCAGTGCTCCCCAGACGAACACTGAAGCTTTCTTT.

Many counts were recorded for this clonotype. The J gene is TRBJ2-6, the V gene TRBV29-1; D gene uncertain. V was pared by 7 bases and J by 0 bases, with 13 bases between. Germline CDR1 SQVTM, CDR2 ANQGSEA. The CDR3 spans 15 residues. The CDR3 here is CSGLTRSSGANVLTF. CDR3 in DNA: TGCAGCGGACTGACACGGAGCTCTGGGGCCAACGTCCTGACTTTC.

The chain carries TRBV5-1 and TRBJ2-7; D unresolved. Germline CDR1 is SGHRS and CDR2 is YFSETQ. This CDR3 has 12 amino acids. V was trimmed by 10 bases and J by 3 bases, leaving 14 bases between them. CDR3 DNA sequence: TGCGCCTCCGGACGTACTTTCTACGAGCAGTACTTC. This sequence encodes CASGRTFYEQYF.

This clonotype was seen a handful of times. V is TRBV3-1 and J is TRBJ2-3, with D possibly being TRBD2 (6 bases). This CDR3 has 15 amino acids. Germline V gives CDR1 LGHDT, CDR2 YNNKEL (reference sequence). V was cut by 4 bases and J by 4 bases, with 15 bases left in between. The CDR3 coding sequence is TGTGCCAGCAGCCGCGGGACTGGCGAGGCAGATACGCAGTATTTT. Protein sequence: CASSRGTGEADTQYF.

The J gene is TRBJ2-7, the V gene TRBV20-1; TRBD1 aligns across 10 bases. From germline, CDR1 is DFQATT and CDR2 SNEGSKA (reference sequence). After removal of 5 bases from V and 2 bases from J, the junction contained 9 bases not matched to a gene. The CDR3 is made up of 15 amino acids. CDR3 sequence: CSAQNPGTGAYEQYF. The CDR3 DNA follows: TGCAGTGCTCAAAACCCCGGGACAGGGGCCTACGAGCAGTACTTC.

In its sample, this clonotype was seen a few times. This chain uses TRBV5-1 with TRBJ2-3; 11 bases map to TRBD2. Germline CDR1 reads SGHRS; CDR2 reads YFSETQ. J lost 2 bases, V lost 6 bases, and 8 bases had no gene match. The CDR3 loop spans 16 amino acids. CDR3 coding DNA: TGCGCCAGCAACCCAGCGACTAGCGGGGTCACAGATACGCAGTATTTT. Protein product: CASNPATSGVTDTQYF.

This chain connects TRBV13 to TRBJ2-3; tentative D call: TRBD2 (6 bases). The CDR3 spans 16 residues. V was shortened by 5 bases and J by 2 bases, with 17 bases between the two germline ends. Germline lookup yields CDR1 PRHDT and CDR2 FYEKMQ (reference sequence). CDR3 coding DNA: TGTGCCAGCAGCCCCCGACGGGAGTATCCCACAGATACGCAGTATTTT. Translation: CASSPRREYPTDTQYF. The full variable domain, with the rest looked up from reference TRBV13 and TRBJ2-3, is AAGVIQSPRHLIKEKRETATLKCYPIPRHDTVYWYQQGPGQDPQFLISFYEKMQSDKGSIPDRFSAQQFSDYHSELNMSSLELGDSALYFCASSPRREYPTDTQYFGPGTRLTVL.

J is TRBJ2-1 and V is TRBV3-1; the D is unclear. Germline CDR1 and CDR2: LGHDT and YNNKEL (reference sequence). This CDR3 contains 15 residues. The V and J ends lost 1 base and 3 bases respectively, with 10 bases between them. DNA of the CDR3: TGTGCCAGCAGCCAAGGAGCTGTGGGCTACAATGAGCAGTTCTTC. Its protein is CASSQGAVGYNEQFF.

This clonotype was seen a handful of times. The CDR3 DNA sequence: TGCAGCGTTGCTGGGGGGCCTGATACTGAAGCTTTCTTT. Translation: CSVAGGPDTEAFF. V gene TRBV29-1 combines with J gene TRBJ1-1, with D possibly being TRBD1 (6 bases). The CDR3 is made up of 13 amino acids. Germline-derived CDR1 and CDR2 are SQVTM and ANQGSEA. V was trimmed by 4 bases and J by 5 bases, leaving 14 bases between them.

The V and J genes are TRBV21-1 and TRBJ2-7; the table assigns TRBD2, which was not confirmed against the DNA. TRBV21-1 counts as a pseudogene. The CDR3 is made up of 15 amino acids. This chain's CDR3 is CASTPTTSGPPEQYF. The CDR3 DNA reads TGTGCCAGCACACCTACGACTAGCGGGCCCCCGGAGCAGTACTTC.

This clonotype was seen a few times. V usage is TRBV5-1 and J usage is TRBJ1-3; D remains unclear. CDR1 and CDR2 from the germline V gene are SGHRS and YFSETQ. The CDR3 runs to 16 residues. Trimming took 0 bases from V and 2 from J, leaving 12 bases between them. CDR3 in amino acids: CASSLAGLRAGNTIYF. The CDR3 region has the DNA TGCGCCAGCAGCTTGGCTGGCCTTAGAGCTGGAAACACCATATATTTT.

This chain connects TRBV5-1 to TRBJ2-1; possible D gene TRBD2, 6 bases. Germline V gene sequence: CDR1 SGHRS, CDR2 YFSETQ. The V end lost 0 bases, the J end lost 1 base, and 11 bases lay between the germline ends. This CDR3 comprises 16 residues. The DNA for the CDR3 is TGCGCCAGCAGCTTGGGGTCTAGCGCATCCTACAATGAGCAGTTCTTC. As protein: CASSLGSSASYNEQFF.

The chain uses TRBV20-1 and TRBJ2-1; 12 nucleotides align to TRBD2. The CDR3 totals 15 residues. Unmatched junction bases numbered 12, after V lost 7 bases and J lost 8 bases. Per germline, CDR1 DFQATT and CDR2 SNEGSKA (reference sequence). CDR3 region: CSGGARLAGADEQFF. The CDR3 DNA sequence: TGCAGTGGAGGCGCTCGACTAGCGGGGGCGGATGAGCAGTTCTTC.

J is TRBJ2-3 and V is TRBV5-1; TRBD1 matches at 9 bases. Per the germline V gene, CDR1 is SGHRS and CDR2 is YFSETQ. Trimming at V came to 0 bases and at J to 6 bases, leaving 8 bases not matched to a gene. The CDR3 has 16 amino acids. DNA of the CDR3: TGCGCCAGCAGCTTGGGGGGGACAGGGCCGCAGGATACGCAGTATTTT. This translates into CASSLGGTGPQDTQYF.

In this sample, this clonotype turned up a few times. The chain has TRBV21-1 and TRBJ2-1. TRBV21-1 is assigned pseudogene status. This CDR3 region has 12 residues. CDR3 DNA sequence: TGTGCCAGCAGCAATCTTCGGAGTGAGCAGTTCTTC. Translated: CASSNLRSEQFF.

The rearrangement links TRBV20-1 to TRBJ2-3; TRBD2 matches at 7 bases. The V and J ends lost 8 bases and 5 bases, in that order; junction bases with no gene match: 13. CDR1 and CDR2 from the germline V gene are DFQATT and SNEGSKA (reference sequence). The CDR3 runs 14 residues. In DNA, the CDR3 is TGCAGTTACCCGGTCGGAGCGGGAAGAGATACGCAGTATTTT. Amino acid sequence: CSYPVGAGRDTQYF.

This clonotype has only one observation. The chain carries TRBV5-1 and TRBJ2-7; 7 bases are shared with TRBD2. Unmatched junction bases numbered 14, after V lost 4 bases and J lost 4 bases. CDR3 length: 16 amino acids. Germline CDR1 SGHRS, CDR2 YFSETQ. This CDR3 is CASSLRRDYRPYEQYF. In DNA form, the CDR3 reads TGCGCCAGCAGCCTACGACGGGACTACCGACCATACGAGCAGTACTTC.